Listed here is a single T cell receptor (beta chain). The sample originates from a study of control samples from healthy donors and cancer patients. The germline V and J ends were trimmed by 4 bases and 4 bases, with 4 bases remaining between them. The CDR3 runs 12 residues. Germline values: CDR1 MGHDK, CDR2 SYGVNS. This table comes from immunoSEQ multiplex PCR, and its TCRdb copy is limited to in-frame clones, with some not included. Of approximately 170,000 clones listed, around 93% are singletons. The chain employs TRBV25-1 and TRBJ1-4; D ambiguous. This TCR came from a woman aged 60 to 75 in good health. The sample was blood. CDR3 loop: CASSVGNEKLFF. Here the CDR3 DNA reads TGTGCCAGCAGTGTGGGTAATGAAAAACTGTTTTTT.